This T cell receptor beta chain emerged from a study of blood T cell repertoires in COVID-19. V lost 4 bases to trimming and J lost 3 bases, with 15 bases between them. Germline values: CDR1 KGHDR, CDR2 SFDVKD. This CDR3 has 16 residues. Per the study methods: Amplifying reference gene primers gave estimates of nucleated cell counts. Repertoires were generated with immunoSEQ multiplex PCR, while TCRdb's copy carries only in-frame clones and drops some. Clone size and V and J calls were adopted from that table, with D and trimming inferred from the DNA. The sample yields about 87,000 clones, 60% to 80% seen once.

This TCR derives from a woman aged 50 to 65 with acute or convalescent COVID-19. The sequenced material came from peripheral blood. This chain joins TRBV24-1 and TRBJ2-1; perhaps TRBD2 as D (7 bases). CDR3 amino acids: CATSEPGGGYYNEQFF. The CDR3 DNA follows: TGTGCCACCAGTGAACCAGGCGGGGGCTACTACAATGAGCAGTTCTTC.